This note documents a single T cell receptor (beta chain) sequence. Authors' processing steps: Researchers report that nucleated cell counts were estimated from reference gene primer amplification. The repertoire was sequenced with immunoSEQ multiplex PCR; TCRdb's copy has only in-frame clones and lacks some. That table supplies the V and J calls and clone size; D and trimming were determined from the DNA. The sample lists 200,000 to 250,000 clones, roughly 87% seen once, with about 6% in the top ten. Ages ranged from about 18 to 89 years, with residence in 24 US areas. Participants had their cohort set by participant-reported clinical history. The sample originates from a study of blood T cell repertoires in COVID-19. Across the study: PBMCs, B-cell-depleted T cells, or T cells provided the cDNA or gDNA that made up the material.

The V gene's germline CDR1 is SGHRS and CDR2 YFSETQ. This CDR3 is built from 13 residues. V was clipped by 4 bases and J by 6 bases, with 11 bases between them. The source of this sequence is a woman aged 25 to 39 with acute COVID-19. Material for sequencing was PBMCs or T cells enriched from blood (not recorded which). V usage is TRBV5-1 and J usage is TRBJ2-1; possible D gene TRBD1, 6 bases. This CDR3 is CASSVQGFNEQFF. CDR3 bases: TGCGCCAGCAGCGTACAGGGTTTCAATGAGCAGTTCTTC. The complete variable domain, with remaining parts taken from reference TRBV5-1 and TRBJ2-1, reads KAGVTQTPRYLIKTRGQQVTLSCSPISGHRSVSWYQQTPGQGLQFLFEYFSETQRNKGNFPGRFSGRQFSNSRSEMNVSTLELGDSALYLCASSVQGFNEQFFGPGTRLTVL.